A selection of T cell receptor beta chains follows, all from one sample in a study of Graves' ophthalmopathy and Graves' hyperthyroidism. Each CDR3 protein is one row after TCRdb ran MiXCR on the multiplex PCR reads. The repertoire holds 740,000 or so distinct CDR3 sequences, around 40% seen once, with 44% in the top ten. The sequenced sample was peripheral blood. The receptor source for this set is an adult man with Graves' ophthalmopathy. Each CDR3 is given with its conserved first and last residue. A D gene is named only where the DNA matches it firmly. Clone size is given for some rows only: seen once, a few or many times, or a class if the clone is expanded.

J gene | D gene | V gene | clone size | CDR3 DNA | CDR3 protein
TRBJ1-2 | . | TRBV5-1 | many | TGCGCCAGCCTTCCTAACCCACAAGAGAACTATGGCTACACCTTC | CASLPNPQENYGYTF
TRBJ1-2 | . | TRBV11-2 | many | TGTGCCAGCAGCTTAGACAGGGGTCGCTACACCTTC | CASSLDRGRYTF
TRBJ2-7 | . | TRBV15 | . | TGTGCCACCAGCAGAGATCGTGGGAACGAGCAGTACTTC | CATSRDRGNEQYF
TRBJ2-7 | . | TRBV4-1 | . | TGCGCCAGCAGCCGACCGGGACGGACCTACGAGCAGTACTTC | CASSRPGRTYEQYF
TRBJ1-3 | . | TRBV24-1 | many | TGTGCCACCAGTGATTTGGCGGGACGGGACTCTGGAAACACCATATATTTT | CATSDLAGRDSGNTIYF
TRBJ1-2 | . | TRBV11-1 | few | TGTGCCAGCAGCCTACACAGGGAGGATAACTATGGCTACACCTTC | CASSLHREDNYGYTF
TRBJ2-7 | . | TRBV7-9 | . | TGTGCCAGCAGCTTAGGACAGAACGACGAGCAGTACTTC | CASSLGQNDEQYF
TRBJ1-4 | TRBD1 | TRBV4-3 | . | TGCGCCAGCAGCCAAGATAGGACAGGGGCTAATGAAAAACTGTTTTTT | CASSQDRTGANEKLFF
TRBJ1-5 | . | TRBV7-2 | . | . | CASSLGTGLRAVLRAGHQHF
TRBJ2-7 | . | TRBV15 | . | TGTGCCACCAGCAGAAACGCCGCACCCGGTAGCCTTCCCAGCGAGCAGTACTTC | CATSRNAAPGSLPSEQYF
TRBJ2-7 | . | TRBV14 | . | TGTGCCAGCAGCCAAGATCTCCCTAGCGCCTACGAGCAGTACTTC | CASSQDLPSAYEQYF
TRBJ1-5 | TRBD1 | TRBV19 | . | TGTGCCAGTAATTTGGGACAGACCAATCAGCCCCAGCATTTT | CASNLGQTNQPQHF
TRBJ2-2 | . | TRBV7-7 | few | TGTGCTAGCAGCTTAGACGGGGGCGCGGCCGGGGAGCTGTTTTTT | CASSLDGGAAGELFF
TRBJ2-7 | . | TRBV4-3 | many | TGCGCCAGCAGCCTCCAGACGGACTACGAGCAGTACTTC | CASSLQTDYEQYF
TRBJ2-7 | TRBD2 | TRBV29-1 | . | TGCAGTGCCGGGACTACCCGCTCCTACGAGCAGTACTTC | CSAGTTRSYEQYF
TRBJ1-6 | . | TRBV7-9 | many | TGTGCCAGCTCCAATGTCGGGGGAGGCTCACCCCTCCACTTT | CASSNVGGGSPLHF
TRBJ2-5 | . | TRBV7-9 | . | TGTGCCAGCAGGCAAGACGTATCGGAGACCCAGTACTTC | CASRQDVSETQYF
TRBJ1-1 | . | TRBV25-1 | . | TGTGCCAGTACAAAATCAGGGGTGGCGATGAACACTGAAGCTTTCTTT | CASTKSGVAMNTEAFF
TRBJ2-2 | . | TRBV25-1 | . | TGTGCCAGCAGTGCTAGACCACAGGGGAACACCGGGGAGCTGTTTTTT | CASSARPQGNTGELFF
TRBJ2-7 | . | TRBV6-1 | many | TGTGCCAGCGCGGGGGACAGCTACTACGAGCAGTACTTC | CASAGDSYYEQYF
TRBJ2-5 | TRBD1 | TRBV10-3 | many | TGTGCCATCAGTGACTCCGAGCCTAAGGGGGCCGGAGAGACCCAGTACTTC | CAISDSEPKGAGETQYF